Here is one TCR beta chain with its context. The data belong to a study of blood T cell repertoires in COVID-19. In the study overall: Acute and convalescent COVID-19 samples came from the United States, Italy and Spain. PBMCs, B-cell-depleted T cells, or T cells provided the cDNA or gDNA that made up the material.

As processed by the authors: Estimated nucleated cell counts came from reference gene primer amplification. The table came from immunoSEQ multiplex PCR; TCRdb's copy has only in-frame clones and leaves some out. That table furnishes V, J and clone size, whereas the DNA furnished D and trimming. The sample includes around 120,000 clones, more than 75% of them seen just once. The V gene end was trimmed by 8 bases and the J gene end by 2 bases; junction bases not matched to a gene: 14. In germline, CDR1 is ENHRY, CDR2 SYGVKD. The CDR3 length is 18 residues. This chain uses TRBV10-3 with TRBJ2-3, with 12 bases aligning to TRBD2. Sample: peripheral blood. The source is a woman between 70 and 85 years old with acute or convalescent COVID-19. Written as DNA, the CDR3 is TGTGCCATCCGCCAAACTAGCGGGGGGCTCATCGACACAGATACGCAGTATTTT. Encoded protein: CAIRQTSGGLIDTDTQYF.